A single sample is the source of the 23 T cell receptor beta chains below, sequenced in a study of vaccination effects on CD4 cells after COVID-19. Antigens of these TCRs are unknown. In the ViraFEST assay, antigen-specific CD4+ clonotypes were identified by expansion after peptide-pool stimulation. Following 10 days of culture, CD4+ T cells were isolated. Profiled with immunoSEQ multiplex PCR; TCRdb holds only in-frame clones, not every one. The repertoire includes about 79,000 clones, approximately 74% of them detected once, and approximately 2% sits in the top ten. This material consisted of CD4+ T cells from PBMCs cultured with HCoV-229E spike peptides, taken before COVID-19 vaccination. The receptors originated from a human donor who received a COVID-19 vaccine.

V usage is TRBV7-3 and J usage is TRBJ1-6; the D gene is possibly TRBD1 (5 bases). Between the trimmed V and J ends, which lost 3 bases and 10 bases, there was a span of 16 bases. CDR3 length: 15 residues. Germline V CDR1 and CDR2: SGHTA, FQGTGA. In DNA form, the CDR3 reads TGTGCCAGCAGCTTGGGGCCCGGTGTCGGCTCACCCCTCCACTTT. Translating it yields CASSLGPGVGSPLHF.

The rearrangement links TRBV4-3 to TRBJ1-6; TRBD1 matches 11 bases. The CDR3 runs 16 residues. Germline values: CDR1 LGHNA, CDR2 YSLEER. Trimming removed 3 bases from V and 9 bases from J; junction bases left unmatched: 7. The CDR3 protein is CASSQGTGGRGSPLHF. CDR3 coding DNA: TGCGCCAGCAGCCAGGGGACAGGGGGAAGGGGTTCACCCCTCCACTTT.

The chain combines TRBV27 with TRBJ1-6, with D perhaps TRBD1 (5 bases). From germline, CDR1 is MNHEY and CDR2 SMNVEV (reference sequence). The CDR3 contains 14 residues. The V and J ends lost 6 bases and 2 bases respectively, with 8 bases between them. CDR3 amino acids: CASSPGPYNSPLHF. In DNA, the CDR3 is TGTGCCAGCAGCCCGGGGCCCTATAATTCACCCCTCCACTTT.

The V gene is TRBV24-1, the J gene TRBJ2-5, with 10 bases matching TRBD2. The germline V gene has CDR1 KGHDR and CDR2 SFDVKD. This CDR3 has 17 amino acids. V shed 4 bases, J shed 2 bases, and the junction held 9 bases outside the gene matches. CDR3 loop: CATSDFPLAGIQETQYF. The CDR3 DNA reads TGTGCCACCAGTGACTTTCCACTAGCGGGGATTCAAGAGACCCAGTACTTC.

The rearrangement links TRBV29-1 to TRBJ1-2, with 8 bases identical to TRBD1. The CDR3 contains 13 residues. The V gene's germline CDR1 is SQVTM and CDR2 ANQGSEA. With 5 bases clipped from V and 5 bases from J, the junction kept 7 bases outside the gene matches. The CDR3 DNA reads TGCAGCGTTCGGGGACAGGATCAGTATGGCTACACCTTC. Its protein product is CSVRGQDQYGYTF.

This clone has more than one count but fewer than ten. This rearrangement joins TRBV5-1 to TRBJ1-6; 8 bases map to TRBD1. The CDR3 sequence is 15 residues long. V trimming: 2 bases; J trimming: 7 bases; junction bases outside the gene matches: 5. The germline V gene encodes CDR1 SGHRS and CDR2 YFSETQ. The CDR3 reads CASSFMGQENSPLHF. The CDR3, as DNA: TGCGCCAGCAGCTTTATGGGACAGGAGAATTCACCCCTCCACTTT.

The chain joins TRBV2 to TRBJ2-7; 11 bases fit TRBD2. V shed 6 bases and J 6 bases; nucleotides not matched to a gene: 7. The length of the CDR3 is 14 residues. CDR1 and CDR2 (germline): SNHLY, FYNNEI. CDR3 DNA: TGTGCCAGCAGACTAGCGGGGGCATCGGGCGAGCAGTACGTC. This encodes CASRLAGASGEQYV.

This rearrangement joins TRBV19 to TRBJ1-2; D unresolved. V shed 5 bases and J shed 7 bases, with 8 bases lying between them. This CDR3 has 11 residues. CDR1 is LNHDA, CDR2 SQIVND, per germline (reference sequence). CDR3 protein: CASSLLGGYTF. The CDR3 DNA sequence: TGTGCCAGTAGTCTGCTGGGTGGCTACACCTTC. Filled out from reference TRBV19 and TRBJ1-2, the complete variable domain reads DGGITQSPKYLFRKEGQNVTLSCEQNLNHDAMYWYRQDPGQGLRLIYYSQIVNDFQKGDIAEGYSVSREKKESFPLTVTSAQKNPTAFYLCASSLLGGYTFGSGTRLTVV.

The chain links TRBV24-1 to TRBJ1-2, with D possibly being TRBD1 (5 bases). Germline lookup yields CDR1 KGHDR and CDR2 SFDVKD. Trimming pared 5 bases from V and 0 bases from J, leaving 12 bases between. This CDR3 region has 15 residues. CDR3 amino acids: CATSGGTGSNYGYTF. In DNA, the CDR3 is TGTGCCACCAGTGGTGGTACAGGATCTAACTATGGCTACACCTTC.

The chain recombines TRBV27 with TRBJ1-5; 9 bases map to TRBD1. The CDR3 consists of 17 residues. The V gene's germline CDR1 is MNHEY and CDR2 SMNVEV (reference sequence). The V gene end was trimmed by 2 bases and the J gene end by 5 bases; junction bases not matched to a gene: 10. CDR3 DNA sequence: TGTGCCAGCAGTTTAATAAGTACAGGGGGCGCCGATCAGCCCCAGCATTTT. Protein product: CASSLISTGGADQPQHF.

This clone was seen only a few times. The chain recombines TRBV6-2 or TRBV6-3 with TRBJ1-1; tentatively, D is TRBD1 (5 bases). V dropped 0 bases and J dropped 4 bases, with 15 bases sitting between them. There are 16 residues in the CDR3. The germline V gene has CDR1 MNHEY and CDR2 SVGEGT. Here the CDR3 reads CASSYSNLGAATEAFF. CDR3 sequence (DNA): TGTGCCAGCAGTTACTCGAATTTAGGGGCGGCCACTGAAGCTTTCTTT.

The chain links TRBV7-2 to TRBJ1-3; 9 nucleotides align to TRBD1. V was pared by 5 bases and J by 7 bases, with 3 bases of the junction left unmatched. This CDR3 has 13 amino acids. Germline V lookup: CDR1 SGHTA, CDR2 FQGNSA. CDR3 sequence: CASSTTGGNTIYF. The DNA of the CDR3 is TGTGCCAGCAGCACGACAGGGGGTAACACCATATATTTT.

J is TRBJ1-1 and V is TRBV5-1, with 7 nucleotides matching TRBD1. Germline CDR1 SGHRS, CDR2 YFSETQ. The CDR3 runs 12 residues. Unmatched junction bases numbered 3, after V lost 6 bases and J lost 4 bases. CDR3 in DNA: TGCGCCAGCAAGCGGACAGGCACTGAAGCTTTCTTT. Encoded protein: CASKRTGTEAFF.

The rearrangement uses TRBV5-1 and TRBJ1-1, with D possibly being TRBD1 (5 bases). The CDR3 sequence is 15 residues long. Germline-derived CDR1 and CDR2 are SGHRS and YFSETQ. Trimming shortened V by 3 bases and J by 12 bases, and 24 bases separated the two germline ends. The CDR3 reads CASSYAGTAGLLTFF. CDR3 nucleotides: TGCGCCAGCAGCTATGCCGGGACCGCCGGGTTATTGACTTTCTTT.

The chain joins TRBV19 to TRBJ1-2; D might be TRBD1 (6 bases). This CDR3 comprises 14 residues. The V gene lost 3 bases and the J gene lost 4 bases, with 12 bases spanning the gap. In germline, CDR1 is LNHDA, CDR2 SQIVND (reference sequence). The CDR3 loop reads CASSIAGASYGYTF. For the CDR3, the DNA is TGTGCCAGTAGTATTGCAGGGGCCAGCTATGGCTACACCTTC.

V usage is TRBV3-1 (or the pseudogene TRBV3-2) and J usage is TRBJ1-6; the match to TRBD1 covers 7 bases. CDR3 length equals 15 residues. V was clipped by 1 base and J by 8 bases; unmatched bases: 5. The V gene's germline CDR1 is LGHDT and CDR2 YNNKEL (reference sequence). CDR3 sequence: CASSQARGSHSPLHF. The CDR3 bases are TGTGCCAGCAGCCAAGCCAGGGGGTCGCATTCACCCCTCCACTTT.

CDR3 protein: CASSENTGGYEQYV. For the CDR3, the DNA is TGTGCCAGCAGTGAAAATACAGGGGGGTACGAGCAGTACGTC. V is TRBV6-1 and J is TRBJ2-7; TRBD1 agrees at 8 bases. The length of the CDR3 is 14 residues. CDR1 and CDR2 from the germline V gene are MNHNS and SASEGT. The V segment lost 2 bases and the J segment 4 bases; nucleotides outside the gene matches: 4.

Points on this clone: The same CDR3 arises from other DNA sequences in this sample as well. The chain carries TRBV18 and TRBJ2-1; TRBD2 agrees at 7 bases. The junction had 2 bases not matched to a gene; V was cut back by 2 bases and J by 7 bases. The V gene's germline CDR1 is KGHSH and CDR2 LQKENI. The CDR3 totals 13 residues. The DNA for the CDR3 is TGTGCCAGCTCACCAGGGGGGGGAAATGAGCAGTTCTTC. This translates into CASSPGGGNEQFF.

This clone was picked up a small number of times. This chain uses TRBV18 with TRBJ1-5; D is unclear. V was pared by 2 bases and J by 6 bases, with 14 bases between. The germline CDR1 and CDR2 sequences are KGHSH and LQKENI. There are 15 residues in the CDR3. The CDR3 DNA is TGTGCCAGCTCACCAGAAACCTATGTAGGTCAGCCCCAGCATTTT. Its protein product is CASSPETYVGQPQHF.

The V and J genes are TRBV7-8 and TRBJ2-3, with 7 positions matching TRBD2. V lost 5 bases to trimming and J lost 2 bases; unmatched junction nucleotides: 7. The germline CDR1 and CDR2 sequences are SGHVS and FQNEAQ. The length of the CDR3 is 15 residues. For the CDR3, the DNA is TGTGCCAGCAGCCGAGCGGGGTTCAACACAGATACGCAGTATTTT. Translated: CASSRAGFNTDTQYF.

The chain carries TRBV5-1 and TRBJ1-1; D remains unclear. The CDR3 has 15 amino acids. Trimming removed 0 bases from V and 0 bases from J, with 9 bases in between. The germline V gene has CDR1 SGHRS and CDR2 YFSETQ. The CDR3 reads CASSLGAGMNTEAFF. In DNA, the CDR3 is TGCGCCAGCAGCTTGGGGGCCGGAATGAACACTGAAGCTTTCTTT.

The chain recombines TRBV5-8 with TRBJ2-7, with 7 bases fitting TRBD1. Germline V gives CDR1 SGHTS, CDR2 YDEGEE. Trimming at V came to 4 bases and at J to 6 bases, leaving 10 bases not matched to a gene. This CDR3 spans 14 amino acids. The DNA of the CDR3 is TGTGCCAGCAGCCCTGACAGGGTTTTCGGCGAGCAGTACGTC. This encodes CASSPDRVFGEQYV.

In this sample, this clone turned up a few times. For the CDR3, the DNA is TGTGCCAGCTCCTTGGGGGGCTATGGCTACACCTTC. It specifies CASSLGGYGYTF. The genes are TRBV5-4 and TRBJ1-2; D perhaps matches TRBD1 (5 bases). The CDR3 is made up of 12 amino acids. V shed 7 bases and J shed 4 bases, with 11 bases lying between them. Germline V gene sequence: CDR1 SGHNT, CDR2 YYREEE (reference sequence).